The clone carrying this T cell receptor (beta chain) has just a few counts. Antigen specificity is unknown. The data are from a study of T cell repertoires in cytomegalovirus infection. Whole-study context: Shared public TCR beta signatures pointed to both CMV infection and a matching HLA type.

Whole-study results and caveats: Dominating the ex vivo response were TCR beta clonotypes that were CMV-specific and HLA-C-restricted. People with CMV and the relevant HLA were identified by cumulative public TCR beta family frequency.

Germline CDR1 and CDR2: SNHLY and FYNNEI. The CDR3 covers 17 residues. With 6 bases clipped from V and 2 bases from J, the junction kept 14 bases outside the gene matches. TCRdb itself ran the reads through MiXCR, one entry per CDR3 protein. The sample has 200,000 to 300,000 distinct CDR3 sequences; roughly 13% are singletons. Specimen: PBMCs. The sequence was collected from a human donor in good health (CMV status not recorded). Some clones in this sample may be carry-over from other donors' samples. The chain has TRBV2 and TRBJ2-3; 7 bases line up with TRBD1. The CDR3 sequence is CASSQRQGLSNTDTQYF. The CDR3, as DNA: TGTGCCAGCAGCCAAAGACAGGGTCTCTCAAACACAGATACGCAGTATTTT.